This T cell receptor (beta chain) was captured by sequencing in a study of identical twins. Study-level results: Researchers reported weaker excess twin sharing in beta out-of-frame sequences. Out-of-frame alpha sequences that twins shared showed excess low generation probability. Conclusions rested on cross-sectional statistics rather than following the same donors.

In germline, CDR1 is LNHDA, CDR2 SQIVND (reference sequence). Germline trimming cut 7 bases from V and 7 bases from J; bases unmatched to any gene: 23. The CDR3 has 19 amino acids. One entry per CDR3 protein results from TCRdb running MiXCR on the 5' RACE reads. In the table there are approximately 890,000 distinct CDR3 sequences, 9% to 15% of which are singletons. As for this clonotype: Antigen specificity is unknown.

Healthy Caucasians supplied all donations. The sample also formed part of further work on yellow fever vaccine responses in identical twins.

This sequence originates from a woman in her late teens or twenties in good health. Sequenced input: PBMCs. The chain couples TRBV19 to TRBJ2-1; 9 bases align to TRBD2. This CDR3 is CASTPSLDGGRALWNEQFF. DNA for the CDR3: TGTGCCAGTACTCCCAGTCTGGACGGCGGGAGGGCCCTCTGGAATGAGCAGTTCTTC.